This TCR beta chain was sequenced for a study of blood T cells in healthy people across ages. PCR was performed a second time for about 7 to 11 cycles using a sample-barcoded 5' primer and a J-beta primer mix. TCRdb ran MiXCR on the 5' RACE reads and lists one entry per CDR3 protein. The table has around 1,600,000 distinct CDR3 sequences, around 40% seen once. The CDR3 is 13 residues long. Germline V gene data show CDR1 as ENHRY and CDR2 as SYGVKD. V lost 7 bases to trimming and J lost 0 bases; unmatched junction nucleotides: 2. The TCR sequence derives from a woman in her late teens or twenties in good health. The chain employs TRBV10-3 and TRBJ1-1; TRBD1 aligns across 7 bases. Sample: blood. In DNA form, the CDR3 reads TGTGCCATCAAACAGGGGATGAACACTGAAGCTTTCTTT. Its translation is CAIKQGMNTEAFF.